Below are 11 T cell receptor beta chains sequenced from a single sample in a study of long-term antiretroviral therapy in people with HIV. The assay used was immunoSEQ (version v3.0), run at survey level. TCRdb's copy holds only in-frame clones and misses some; the assay was immunoSEQ multiplex PCR. This table holds more than 25,000 clones, roughly 97% found once. Specimen: unsorted PBMCs, collected 7.6 years after starting antiretroviral therapy. Receptor source: a man aged 25 to 45 with HIV.

This sequence joins TRBV27 and TRBJ2-1; TRBD2 aligns across 8 bases. Germline trimming cut 0 bases from V and 4 bases from J; bases unmatched to any gene: 5. Germline V gene sequence: CDR1 MNHEY, CDR2 SMNVEV (reference sequence). CDR3 size: 16 residues. The DNA of the CDR3 is TGTGCCAGCAGTTTATCTTTAGCGGGACGATACAATGAGCAGTTCTTC. This translates into CASSLSLAGRYNEQFF.

The chain uses TRBV6-6 and TRBJ2-7; D might be TRBD1 (6 bases). Germline V gives CDR1 MNHNY, CDR2 SVGAGI (reference sequence). Trimming stripped 6 bases from V and 4 bases from J, with 10 bases between. The CDR3 totals 12 residues. CDR3 sequence: CASRGAGYEQYF. CDR3 in DNA: TGTGCCAGCAGGGGGGCAGGTTACGAGCAGTACTTC.

The chain combines TRBV29-1 with TRBJ1-1; no clear D gene. The CDR3 runs to 13 residues. Between the trimmed V and J ends, which lost 5 bases and 2 bases, there was a span of 12 bases. The germline gives CDR1 SQVTM, CDR2 ANQGSEA. CDR3: CSVIPRVNTEAFF. CDR3 sequence (DNA): TGCAGCGTTATACCCCGGGTAAACACTGAAGCTTTCTTT.

The V and J genes are TRBV4-2 and TRBJ1-5; 9 positions agree with TRBD1. The CDR3 has 15 residues. Unmatched junction bases numbered 4, after V lost 3 bases and J lost 4 bases. The germline gives CDR1 LGHNA, CDR2 YNFKEQ. CDR3 DNA: TGTGCCAGCAGCCAGAACAGGGGGCCTAATCAGCCCCAGCATTTT. This translates into CASSQNRGPNQPQHF.

Here the CDR3 reads CASKGGTGKSYEQYF. CDR3 in DNA: TGTGCCAGCAAAGGCGGGACGGGAAAGTCCTACGAGCAGTACTTC. J is TRBJ2-7 and V is TRBV6-5, with TRBD2 as a possible D gene (6 bases). Trimming removed 7 bases from V and 1 base from J, with 17 bases in between. The CDR3 runs to 15 residues. Per germline, CDR1 MNHEY and CDR2 SVGAGI.

The chain combines TRBV30 with TRBJ1-5; no firm D call. Germline values: CDR1 GTSNPN, CDR2 SVGIG (reference sequence). The CDR3 has 15 amino acids. V was trimmed by 1 base and J by 2 bases, leaving 12 bases between them. The CDR3 region is CAWSDLGVGNQPQHF. The CDR3 region has the DNA TGTGCCTGGAGTGACCTCGGGGTGGGCAATCAGCCCCAGCATTTT.

The V call is TRBV19, the J call TRBJ2-1, with 7 nucleotides matching TRBD1. Germline CDR1 reads LNHDA; CDR2 reads SQIVND (reference sequence). Losses at the gene ends were 6 bases for V and 10 bases for J; bases not matched to a gene: 12. The CDR3 length is 14 residues. CDR3 coding DNA: TGTGCCAGTAGAAGTACAGGGGCGGATCGGGAGCAGTTCTTC. It translates to CASRSTGADREQFF.

The chain has TRBV9 and TRBJ2-5; D may be TRBD2 (6 bases). Germline V gives CDR1 SGDLS, CDR2 YYNGEE. Trimming cost V 0 bases and J 7 bases, with 10 bases left between them. The CDR3 length is 13 residues. The CDR3 nucleotides read TGTGCCAGCAGCGTAGGGGGGGTTGCGACCCAGTACTTC. It translates to CASSVGGVATQYF.

This sequence joins TRBV11-1 and TRBJ2-1; 9 bases map to TRBD1. V shed 5 bases, J shed 0 bases, and the junction held 8 bases outside the gene matches. CDR1 is SGHAT, CDR2 FQDESV, per germline (reference sequence). The CDR3 is 17 residues long. The CDR3 loop reads CASSATGTGSSYNEQFF. CDR3 DNA sequence: TGTGCCAGCAGCGCGACCGGGACAGGGAGCTCCTACAATGAGCAGTTCTTC.

This clone was observed a handful of times. An end of the junction differs from the germline gene, which may be a read error. The gene calls are TRBV27 and TRBJ1-3; no reliable D call. Germline-derived CDR1 and CDR2 are MNHEY and SMNVEV (reference sequence). The length of the CDR3 is 17 residues. DNA of the CDR3: TGCCCGGACGCTGAGGAGGGTCTCGTACTATCTGGAAACACCATATATTTT. Translated: CPDAEEGLVLSGNTIYF.

The CDR3 nucleotides read TGCAGTGCCCAAGACAGTTTAAAACTGTTTTTT. Protein sequence: CSAQDSLKLFF. The chain combines TRBV20-1 with TRBJ1-4; D may be TRBD1 (5 bases). The CDR3 has 11 residues. Trimming pared 6 bases from V and 10 bases from J, leaving 12 bases between. Per the germline V gene, CDR1 is DFQATT and CDR2 is SNEGSKA (reference sequence).